This T cell receptor beta chain was found in a study of blood T cell repertoires in COVID-19 (dated by TCRdb to about 2020). About the study as a whole: The collaborator samples originated in the United States, Italy and Spain and spanned the acute and convalescent phases of COVID-19. The prospective study material was composed of cDNA or gDNA derived from T cells, B-cell-depleted T cells, or PBMCs. Deeply sampled blood TCRbeta repertoires from subjects exposed to, actively infected with, or recovered from COVID-19 were included in the dataset. A freely available public database, intended as a resource for researchers studying the immune response to SARS-CoV-2, is where the repertoires were released. Samples came from the ongoing ImmuneRACE study (first 160 participants) plus 1,254 subjects from 6 global collaborators. A de-identified subject ID, COVID-19 status, age in years and sex were almost always included in the sample metadata. Where available, HLA class I and class II types were taken from metadata supplied by the sample provider and were not determined by assay-based typing.

CDR1 MNHEY and CDR2 SMNVEV were looked up in the germline V gene (reference sequence). The CDR3 spans 16 residues, from the cysteine through the phenylalanine. The only DNA kept is the CDR3, 48 bases in frame from the first base. The junction shows trimming of 4 bases on V and 5 bases on J, and the gene matches do not reach 5 bases of it. Overall study results and their limits: The amount of clinical and demographic metadata varied by source and participant and was provided uncurated.

Comments on this clone: Its antigen specificity is not known. No much larger clonotype is one base removed from it; base qualities were not supplied.

Whole blood was collected in K2EDTA tubes by collaborating institutions according to the institutions' own protocols. For TCRbeta analysis, collaborators shipped samples as frozen whole blood, isolated PBMCs, or DNA extracted from either of those sample types. TCRbeta CDR3 regions were amplified from genomic DNA using the immunoSEQ Assay, a bias-controlled multiplex PCR. In the authors' own workflow: The number of nucleated cells in each sample was estimated by amplification of reference gene primers within the assay. To quantify the absolute abundance of each unique TCRbeta CDR3 rearrangement, sequence reads were collapsed and filtered. For each sample, productive Simpson clonality was calculated as the square root of Simpson's diversity index across productive rearrangements. This immuneACCESS table, as held by TCRdb, lists in-frame sequences with V and J called but not all clones. Of the missing ones, under half trace to an unresolved V gene in checked studies; the others have no known cause. V and J calls and clone size are copied from that table; D and trimming were computed from the DNA. Here the sample has some 150,000 clones; roughly 80% occur a single time. Under 10% of the sample is taken by the ten largest.

The V and J genes are TRBV27 and TRBJ2-2; 12 nucleotides in the junction match TRBD2. The clonotype was recovered from a man aged 45-60 years with active or convalescent COVID-19. Sequencing was performed on peripheral blood. The CDR3 is CASSSTSGSGTGELFF. The bases are TGTGCCAGCAGTTCGACTAGCGGGAGTGGAACCGGGGAGCTGTTTTTT.